This TCR beta chain emerged from a study of blood T cell repertoires in COVID-19. Libraries were prepared by immunoSEQ multiplex PCR; TCRdb keeps only in-frame clonotypes and omits some of them. The data hold 400,000 to 550,000 clones, with about 89% observed a single time. Trimming left V 2 bases short and J 6 bases short, with 13 bases between. Germline V CDR1 and CDR2: LNHNV, YYDKDF (reference sequence). The CDR3 contains 14 residues. Sequences were obtained from peripheral blood. V is TRBV15 and J is TRBJ1-1, with D perhaps matching TRBD1 (6 bases). This TCR derives from a woman between 25 and 40 years old with acute or convalescent COVID-19. CDR3 in DNA: TGTGCCACCAGCAGAATTCCGGGACAACCTGAAGCTTTCTTT. Translated, it gives CATSRIPGQPEAFF.